This entry features one T cell receptor (beta chain) sequence. The data are from a study of blood T cell repertoires in COVID-19. V gave up 0 bases and J gave up 2 bases; unmatched junction bases: 3. Germline lookup yields CDR1 LGHNA and CDR2 YNFKEQ. The CDR3 totals 16 residues. Method: immunoSEQ multiplex PCR; TCRdb's copy keeps in-frame clones and lacks some. The profile covers approximately 210,000 clones, with around nine tenths appearing a single time and 1.5% taken by the ten largest. V usage is TRBV4-2 and J usage is TRBJ2-2; TRBD1 matches 7 bases. Material for sequencing was peripheral blood. The receptor comes from a young man with active or convalescent COVID-19. CDR3 DNA sequence: TGTGCCAGCAGCCAAGATCGGGACAGCAACACCGGGGAGCTGTTTTTT. Translated: CASSQDRDSNTGELFF.